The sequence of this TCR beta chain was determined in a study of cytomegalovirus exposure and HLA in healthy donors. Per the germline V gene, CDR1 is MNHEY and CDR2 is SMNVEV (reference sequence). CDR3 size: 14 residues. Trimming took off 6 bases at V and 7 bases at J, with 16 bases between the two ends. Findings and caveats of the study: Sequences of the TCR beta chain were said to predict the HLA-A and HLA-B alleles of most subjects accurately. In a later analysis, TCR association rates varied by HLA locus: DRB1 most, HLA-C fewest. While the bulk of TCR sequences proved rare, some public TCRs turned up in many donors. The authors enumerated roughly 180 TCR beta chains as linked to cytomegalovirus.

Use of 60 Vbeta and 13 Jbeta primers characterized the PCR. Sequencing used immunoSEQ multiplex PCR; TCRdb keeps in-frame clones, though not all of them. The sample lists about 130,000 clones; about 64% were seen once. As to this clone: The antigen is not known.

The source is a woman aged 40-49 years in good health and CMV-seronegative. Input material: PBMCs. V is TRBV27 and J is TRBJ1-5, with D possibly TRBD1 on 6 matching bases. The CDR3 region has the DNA TGTGCCAGCAGCCGCTACGGGGGGCAACAGCCCCAGCATTTT. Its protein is CASSRYGGQQPQHF.